A selection of T cell receptor beta chains follows, all from one sample in a study of control samples from healthy donors and cancer patients. The method was immunoSEQ multiplex PCR; TCRdb's version includes in-frame clones alone and lacks a portion of them. The table has over 90,000 clones, around 88% seen once; the top ten hold about 18%. Sequenced input: PBMCs. The origin of the receptors is a man aged 60-69 years with lung cancer. CDR3s include the opening cysteine and the closing phenylalanine or tryptophan. Clone size is shown for a subset of rows, as once, few, many or a class of expanded clone.

size,V,CDR3
NA,TRBV24-1,CATSALSDGGGDTQYF
NA,TRBV11-3,CASSPNPSGDNEQFF
NA,TRBV7-9,CASSSQAGGNTIYF
NA,TRBV7-9,CASSPWANNPEAFF
NA,TRBV18,CASSHDRMNTEAFF
NA,TRBV6-4,CASSDPKGAPDTQYF
NA,TRBV5-1,CASSLGLSESHEKLFF
NA,TRBV12-3/TRBV12-4,CASSFTGKGYTF
NA,TRBV7-9,CASNRGEKILVTGYTF
once,TRBV5-1,CASSPGVEQPQHF
NA,TRBV6-5,CASSPDRGPNYGYTF
NA,TRBV2,CASSEWGTGITFF
NA,TRBV14,CASSVGKTLNEKLFF
NA,TRBV6-5,CASSEGDYEQYF
NA,TRBV6-4,CASSEGRGDYNEQFF
NA,TRBV7-9,CASSLDGIYGYTF
NA,TRBV5-6,CASSFSPGPNQETQYF
NA,TRBV7-3,CASSRGGCANTGELFF
NA,TRBV24-1,CATSDGTRDTMNTEAFF
NA,TRBV5-5,CASSRFVNTEAFF
NA,TRBV7-3,CASSNYTGQGARGYTF
NA,TRBV11-2,CASSSFGGGAETQYF
NA,TRBV19,CASKGQGNQPQHF
few,TRBV6-6,CASRGQGHGNEQFF
NA,TRBV7-3,CASSYGGVGTDTQYF
NA,TRBV5-1,CASSLGQGDNSPLHF
NA,TRBV15,CATSPPVGAYNEQFF
NA,TRBV7-7,CASSSWDRDNEQFF
many,TRBV10-2,CASSGQLDQPQHF
NA,TRBV4-1,CASSLGTDNTGELFF
NA,TRBV6-1,CASSARERGHGGELFF
NA,TRBV18,CASSPLNTEAFF
NA,TRBV10-3,CAISEPGGPHNEQFF
once,TRBV13,CASSLRTGELFF
NA,TRBV18,CASSPGRDTGELFF
once,TRBV4-1,CASSQGHLQETQYF
NA,TRBV5-5,CASSSKSWGVVEGYTF
NA,TRBV19,CASSPTGSNEKLFF
NA,TRBV10-3,CAISVRTASGGAGETQYF
NA,TRBV3-1/TRBV3-2,CASSPTQGRGTEAFF
NA,TRBV30,CAWSVAGKNTGELFF
many,TRBV7-9,CASSFAGDNYGYTF
NA,TRBV10-3,CAIRGDRVVNNEQFF
NA,TRBV11-2,CASSLVPANTEAFF
NA,TRBV10-1,CASSESGQGEVKNIQYF
NA,TRBV5-4,CASSDQNQETQYF
NA,TRBV9,CASSVGASGANVLTF
NA,TRBV6-1,CASSDSGTSGGRSTDTQYF
once,TRBV24-1,CATSDLSGVGSDTQYF
NA,TRBV7-9,CASSPGGQEGADGYTF
once,TRBV2,CASKVREGTEAFF
NA,TRBV2,CASSEGQASNQPQHF
NA,TRBV18,CASSPEAGSYNEQFF
NA,TRBV25-1,CASSEYTHRGKFNSPLHF
NA,TRBV13,CASSFYGYNEQFF
NA,TRBV9,CASSPGTNTEAFF
NA,TRBV9,CASSAPGQGFSPLHF
NA,TRBV9,CASSGPSGSHGYGYTF
NA,TRBV5-1,CASSLGSRLAGTTDTQYF